The entry below describes one T cell receptor (beta chain). There is no known antigen for this receptor. Base quality data are lacking; no much larger clone is found one base away. These data come from a study of regulatory T cells in long-lasting Graves disease listed by TCRdb under 2021. Looking at the study overall: In the newly diagnosed Graves' disease group, patients had been taking antithyroid drugs for less than 3 months. Patients with persistent Graves' disease were compared with patients with newly diagnosed Graves' disease using TCR sequencing and RNA sequencing of peripheral blood. The study was registered as a clinical trial and conducted in China. TCR sequencing covered around 13 persistent and approximately 20 newly diagnosed Graves' disease patients, 33 samples in total. Overall study outcomes, separate from this receptor: Sequencing and analysis were restricted to the TCR beta chain. Peripheral blood alone was examined, since thyroid tissue, which constituted the primary lesion, could not be accessed. The authors noted that the small sample size was a limitation that may lower accuracy. Compared with newly diagnosed patients, patients with persistent Graves' disease had lower TCR Shannon entropy and fewer highly expanded clones, which suggests clonal expansion. TRBV28, TRBJ1-2 and TRBJ2-5 were preferentially used in persistent disease, while TRBV20-1 and TRBJ2-1 were favored in newly diagnosed disease. More public clonotypes were shared among persistent patients (2,741) than among newly diagnosed patients (966).

Counted from cysteine to phenylalanine, this CDR3 has 17 amino acids. The DNA shown is the 51-base CDR3, in frame from base 1. CDR1 and CDR2 were assigned from the germline V gene as LGHNA and YNFKEQ. Between the V and J ends, shortened by 0 bases and 3 bases respectively, the junction contains 15 bases. Libraries came from multiplex PCR. Sequencing relied on an Illumina HiSeq 4000. TCR beta libraries were built with iRepertoire HTBI primers and Arm-PCR amplification of CDR3 regions. Gel purification was performed on PCR products prior to sequencing. Per the original workflow: Across samples, around 62 TRBV and approximately 15 TRBJ segments were identified and used for gene usage analysis of CDR3 amino acid clonotypes. COPE and FqMerger were used to merge the filtered high-quality paired reads into contigs. BLAST was used to align contigs to IMGT TRBV, TRBD and TRBJ reference genes, and CDR3 was defined according to IMGT. Any clonotype with a frequency above 0.1% was classified as a highly expanded clone. Shannon entropy served as the measure of repertoire diversity, while the Gini coefficient captured V-J evenness. Public clonotypes were defined as clonotypes shared by more than one individual. The raw public data were reprocessed by TCRdb itself: fastp quality trimming at Q25, MiXCR clonotype calling, in-frame beta chains only. Rows are unified per CDR3 protein, each entry keeping the most common DNA and genes. The V and J calls reflect TCRdb's pipeline rather than the authors' work. A total of under 400,000 distinct CDR3 sequences appear in this sample, about a sixth of them only once. Of the sample, 25% to 30% falls within the top ten clones.

The time point label corresponds to: newly diagnosed GD, antithyroid drugs for less than 3 months. For both TCR sequencing and RNA sequencing, RNA was extracted from PBMCs using TRIzol. The diagnosis of Graves' disease followed American Thyroid Association guidelines. Patients were recruited from an endocrinology department in Xi'an, China. From each patient, around 9 milliliters of peripheral blood was collected into an EDTA anticoagulant tube. Ficoll Paque Plus density gradient separation was used to isolate PBMCs, and no further T cell sorting was done. An Agilent 2100 Bioanalyzer and agarose gel were used to check RNA quality, and a NanoDrop 2000 was used to measure RNA concentration. The same data also contributed to another study, on T cells in Graves' hyperthyroidism and ophthalmopathy. From that second study: Graves' hyperthyroidism was defined as stable when no progression to ophthalmopathy occurred over 18 months of follow-up. Hyperthyroidism patients were newly diagnosed, had a disease duration of under 2 months, and were aged 18 to 65 years. Patients with uncontrolled infections, other autoimmune diseases, pregnancy or lactation were excluded. Diagnoses relied on clinical symptoms, serum thyroxine and TRAb, thyroid ultrasound and orbital computed tomography. The TCR CDR3 was subjected to a first round of RT-PCR using the HTBI primer set and the Qiagen OneStep RT-PCR kit. Most expanded thyroid clonotypes (frequency above 0.001) were also detected in blood, suggesting blood repertoires may reflect thyroid immune responses. In cross-validation, a model built on a 13 V-J signature told ophthalmopathy apart from stable hyperthyroidism with approximately 90% sensitivity and about 81% specificity, and in testing the same model reached 80%/75%. In validation, progression to ophthalmopathy was predicted by the model with 70.59% sensitivity and roughly 72% specificity, a median of approximately 7.1 months before onset. To identify distinguishing TCR V-J signatures, a discovery cohort of about 100 patients was used, comprising under 45 with Graves' ophthalmopathy and approximately 58 with stable Graves' hyperthyroidism. An independent validation cohort of under 20 hyperthyroidism patients and about 15 patients who later progressed to ophthalmopathy tested prospective prediction of ophthalmopathy. The approximately 100 discovery patients were randomly split 7:3 into training and test sets. In about 6 Graves' hyperthyroidism patients, the study also compared T-cell repertoires from thyroid tissue with T-cell repertoires from blood. After blood sampling, hyperthyroidism patients were treated with methimazole at a starting dose of 30 mg daily, and ophthalmopathy patients were treated with high-dose intravenous methylprednisolone. The libraries were constructed in a second round of multiplex PCR and then size-selected and purified. Paired-end sequencing of the libraries was performed with 100 bp reads on an Illumina HiSeq2000. SOAPnuke was used to process the raw data, removing reads that contained adapters or uncalled bases, had a mean Phred below 15, or lacked an exact match to the constant primer or identifier. COPE v1.2.5 was used to merge high-quality paired reads, and clonotypes were defined as unique nucleotide sequences. Clonotypes were aligned to IMGT TRBV, TRBD and TRBJ reference segments using MiTCR v1.1. Analysis was restricted to V-J combinations with a frequency above 0.0001, which covered over 98% of repertoires. The TCS score was defined as F50 (clonal expansion) divided by E x V (chaos), with BLOSUM62-based TCRdist calculated between CDR3 peptides within each V-J. Welch's t-statistics and random forest reduced roughly 500 V-J features to roughly 13, which were used in a naive Bayes classifier (R e1071). No statistical method was used to set the sample size in advance, and investigators knew the group allocation. According to the paper, TCR Vbeta CDR3 sequencing was carried out on around 140 peripheral blood samples, which came from over 40 ophthalmopathy, approximately 78 hyperthyroidism and some 17 progressor patients.

Rearrangement joined TRBV4-2 to TRBJ2-1; the D gene is tentatively TRBD1 or TRBD2, each matching 5 bases. The specimen comprised peripheral blood mononuclear cells (PBMCs), sampled at new diagnosis, from a patient treated with antithyroid drugs. The TCR comes from a man between 35 and 55 years old with Graves disease. Donor details come from another sample of the same person, matched by shared clones. The nucleotide sequence is given as TGTGCCAGCAGCCAAGAGGGACCTAAAACTTTCTACAATGAGCAGTTCTTC. Its product reads: CASSQEGPKTFYNEQFF.